This T cell receptor (beta chain) was sequenced during a study of OX40 agonist ivuxolimab in advanced cancers. Overall study: At 0.01 to 10 mg/kg, ivuxolimab was administered intravenously to patients every 2 weeks. Patients treated during dose escalation were battling hepatocellular carcinoma, melanoma, renal cell or head and neck cancer. Broader study findings: Low normalized clonal expansion also occurred in some nonresponding patients. Which antigen the expanded peripheral T cells recognized is unknown.

Repertoires were generated with immunoSEQ multiplex PCR, while TCRdb's copy carries only in-frame clones and drops some. The sample holds roughly 100,000 clones, just over 90% seen once. Germline lookup yields CDR1 MDHEN and CDR2 SYDVKM. With 1 base removed from V and 8 bases from J, the gap between germline ends came to 11 bases. CDR3 size: 13 residues. Details on this clone: Antigen: not known.

The chain links TRBV28 to TRBJ1-2; D remains unclear. Sequences were derived from CD4+ or CD8+ T cells sorted from blood, sampled in a trial of the OX40 agonist ivuxolimab. The receptor comes from an adult with an advanced solid tumor such as melanoma, head and neck, liver or kidney cancer. CDR3 amino acids: CASSLFLGEGYTF. As DNA, the CDR3 is TGTGCCAGCAGTTTATTTCTGGGAGAGGGCTACACCTTC.